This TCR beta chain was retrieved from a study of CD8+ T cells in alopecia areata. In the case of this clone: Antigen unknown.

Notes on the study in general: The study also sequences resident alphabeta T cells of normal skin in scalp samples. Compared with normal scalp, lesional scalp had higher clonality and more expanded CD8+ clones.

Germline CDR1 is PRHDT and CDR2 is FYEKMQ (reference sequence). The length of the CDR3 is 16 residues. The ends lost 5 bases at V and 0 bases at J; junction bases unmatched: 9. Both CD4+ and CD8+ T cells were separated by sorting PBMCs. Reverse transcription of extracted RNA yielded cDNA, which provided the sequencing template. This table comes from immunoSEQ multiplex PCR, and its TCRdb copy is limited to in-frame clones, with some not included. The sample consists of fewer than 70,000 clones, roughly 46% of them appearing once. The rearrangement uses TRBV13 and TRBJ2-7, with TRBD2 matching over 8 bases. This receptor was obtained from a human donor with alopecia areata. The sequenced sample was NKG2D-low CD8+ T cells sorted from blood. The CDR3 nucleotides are TGTGCCAGCAGCACCCCGGGACTAGGGAGCTCCTACGAGCAGTACTTC. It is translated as CASSTPGLGSSYEQYF.